The rows below give T cell receptor beta chains drawn from one sample of a study of blood T cell repertoires in COVID-19. The method was immunoSEQ multiplex PCR; TCRdb's version includes in-frame clones alone and lacks a portion of them. The sample consists of about 220,000 clones, roughly 84% of them appearing once. Material: peripheral blood. The receptors shown here come from a woman aged 25 to 45 who had recovered from COVID-19. The CDR3 runs from the conserved cysteine through the conserved F or W. Fields, in order: clone size, J gene, D gene, V gene, CDR3 protein, CDR3 DNA. A D gene is named only where the DNA matches it firmly. For some rows the clone size is stated as once, few or many, or as a class when expanded; others skip it.

size: .; J: TRBJ1-4; D: .; V: TRBV10-2; CDR3: CASSESTPGSNEKLFF; DNA: TGCGCCAGCAGTGAGTCGACGCCAGGGTCTAATGAAAAACTGTTTTTT
size: .; J: TRBJ1-1; D: TRBD1; V: TRBV5-1; CDR3: CASSSGTGGRGTEAFF; DNA: TGCGCCAGCAGCTCCGGGACAGGGGGTCGGGGCACTGAAGCTTTCTTT
size: .; J: TRBJ2-2; D: .; V: TRBV28; CDR3: CASSRNTGELFF; DNA: TGTGCCAGCAGCCGGAACACCGGGGAGCTGTTTTTT
size: .; J: TRBJ1-4; D: .; V: TRBV7-2; CDR3: CASSLEGQSEKLFF; DNA: TGTGCCAGCAGCTTAGAGGGGCAGAGTGAAAAACTGTTTTTT
size: once; J: TRBJ1-2; D: .; V: TRBV30; CDR3: CAWSASYGYTF; DNA: TGTGCCTGGAGCGCTAGCTATGGCTACACCTTC
size: .; J: TRBJ2-3; D: .; V: TRBV9; CDR3: CASSVVGNPDTQYF; DNA: TGTGCCAGCAGCGTAGTCGGGAATCCAGATACGCAGTATTTT
size: .; J: TRBJ1-3; D: TRBD1; V: TRBV27; CDR3: CASTLDRVRSGNTIYF; DNA: TGTGCCAGCACCTTGGACAGGGTCCGGTCTGGAAACACCATATATTTT
size: .; J: TRBJ2-3; D: .; V: TRBV27; CDR3: CASSLEVADFYTQYF; DNA: TGTGCCAGCAGTTTAGAGGTAGCGGACTTCTATACGCAGTATTTT
size: .; J: TRBJ1-4; D: TRBD1; V: TRBV29-1; CDR3: CSVHDRGRVEKLFF; DNA: TGCAGCGTGCACGACAGGGGGCGCGTTGAAAAACTGTTTTTT
size: .; J: TRBJ1-3; D: .; V: TRBV9; CDR3: CASSAGQYSGNTIYF; DNA: TGTGCCAGCAGCGCAGGACAGTACTCTGGAAACACCATATATTTT
size: .; J: TRBJ2-5; D: .; V: TRBV18; CDR3: CASSPRADLQETQYF; DNA: TGTGCCAGCTCACCACGGGCAGACCTCCAAGAGACCCAGTACTTC
size: .; J: TRBJ2-3; D: .; V: TRBV7-3; CDR3: CASSRGTDTQYF; DNA: TGTGCCAGCAGCCGGGGCACAGATACGCAGTATTTT
size: .; J: TRBJ2-3; D: .; V: TRBV6-6; CDR3: CASSYAADTQYF; DNA: TGTGCCAGCAGTTACGCAGCAGATACGCAGTATTTT
size: .; J: TRBJ1-5; D: .; V: TRBV6-5; CDR3: CASSYSWGQPQHF; DNA: TGTGCCAGCAGTTACTCTTGGGGCCAGCCCCAGCATTTT
size: few; J: TRBJ2-7; D: TRBD2; V: TRBV20-1; CDR3: CSARGPSGKIF; DNA: TGCAGTGCTAGAGGTCCTAGCGGAAAGATCTTC
size: few; J: TRBJ1-5; D: .; V: TRBV7-9; CDR3: CASSLEDSQPQHF; DNA: TGTGCCAGCAGCTTAGAGGACAGTCAGCCCCAGCATTTT
size: .; J: TRBJ2-7; D: TRBD2; V: TRBV7-9; CDR3: CASSYGTSGSGRREQYF; DNA: TGTGCCAGCAGTTACGGGACTAGCGGGTCTGGTCGCAGAGAGCAGTACTTC
size: .; J: TRBJ2-7; D: TRBD2; V: TRBV6-2/TRBV6-3; CDR3: CASSTKPGLAFYEQYF; DNA: TGTGCCAGCAGTACTAAACCGGGACTAGCGTTTTACGAGCAGTACTTC
size: .; J: TRBJ2-5; D: TRBD2; V: TRBV5-1; CDR3: CASSPETSVETQYF; DNA: TGCGCCAGCAGCCCTGAGACTAGCGTAGAGACCCAGTACTTC
size: .; J: TRBJ1-1; D: TRBD1; V: TRBV6-4; CDR3: CASSESDREVDDEAFF; DNA: TGTGCCAGCAGTGAGTCGGACAGGGAAGTGGATGATGAAGCTTTCTTT
size: .; J: TRBJ2-2; D: .; V: TRBV21-1; CDR3: CASSKVGTGTNTGELFF; DNA: .
size: .; J: TRBJ1-1; D: TRBD1; V: TRBV30; CDR3: CAWSVQGAGRAFF; DNA: TGTGCCTGGAGTGTACAGGGGGCCGGTCGAGCTTTCTTT
size: .; J: TRBJ1-2; D: .; V: TRBV5-6; CDR3: CASSLVDQGNYGYTF; DNA: TGTGCCAGCAGCTTAGTTGATCAGGGGAACTATGGCTACACCTTC
size: .; J: TRBJ1-1; D: TRBD1; V: TRBV7-9; CDR3: CASSFRNTGQGEGAFF; DNA: TGTGCCAGCAGCTTCCGCAACACGGGACAGGGGGAGGGGGCTTTCTTT
size: .; J: TRBJ2-1; D: TRBD2; V: TRBV6-5; CDR3: CASRFLAGALHEQFF; DNA: TGTGCCAGCCGATTTTTAGCGGGAGCTTTACATGAGCAGTTCTTC
size: .; J: TRBJ2-1; D: TRBD1; V: TRBV25-1; CDR3: CASPPNGTAKQFF; DNA: TGTGCCAGCCCACCAAACGGGACAGCCAAGCAGTTCTTC